Given below is one T cell receptor beta chain in context. What antigen it recognizes has not been identified. No qualities accompany the bases; no much larger clone lies one base away. The protocol used for the library was 5' RACE. The sample was run on an Illumina HiSeq 2500. The second PCR ran for about 6 to 11 cycles and used a J-beta primer mix along with a sample-barcoded 5' primer. A template-switch 5' adaptor carrying 12 random nucleotides introduced a unique molecular identifier onto each TCR beta cDNA molecule. Each sample yielded at least 2.5 million CDR3-containing paired-end reads. All of the RNA was converted into first-strand cDNA using the Mint cDNA synthesis kit, with a TRBC-specific oligonucleotide serving as the primer. Following uracil-DNA glycosylase treatment, all cDNA underwent a first 18-cycle PCR with the universal primers M1SS and BC2_uni_R. Per the source publication's procedure: Normalization of each sample was performed by random selection of 1 million high-quality reads, each carrying a distinct molecular identifier. Reads with shared molecular identifiers were discarded instead of being binned into consensus sequences. CDR3 identification, clonotype clustering and error correction used MiTCR with a Q25 quality threshold and the strictest error-elimination algorithm. A nonparametric unseen species model with Euler transformation was used to estimate a lower bound on total TCR beta diversity. The public reads were run again by TCRdb, first through fastp at Q25 and then through MiXCR, and only productive beta chains were kept. Merged by CDR3 protein, the rows form single entries marked with the most common genes and DNA. What appears here as the V and J calls and clone size reflects TCRdb's work, not the paper's. This sample has roughly 1,300,000 distinct CDR3 sequences in its table, and 55% to 75% of those were observed once. Together, the top ten hold more than 6% of the sample.

These data are taken from a study of blood T cells in healthy people across ages (dated by TCRdb to 2015 to 2017). In terms of the full investigation: In model experiments, template switching captured roughly one uniquely barcoded TCR beta cDNA molecule for every two T cells. Donors were grouped into four age groups: young (average roughly 17 years), middle-aged (about 40), aged (over 55) and long-lived (about 90). For two donors (one aged 18 to 30 and one aged 80 or older), the study analyzed two additional independent replicas of 1 million unique cDNA reads from the same blood draw. Age-related changes in TCR beta repertoire diversity were measured in the study by deep sequencing normalized with unique cDNA molecular identifiers. Donors of different ages were randomly distributed across sequencing lanes to avoid experimental bias. What the work shows at the level of the full study, not this receptor alone: Donor CMV infection status was unknown, potentially confounding age-related changes in expanded clonotypes. As age increased, observed TCR beta diversity per million T cells dropped in a roughly linear way, and a significant reduction was already evident by age about 40. Because profiling used bulk unsorted PBMCs, naive and antigen-experienced compartments could not be compared conclusively. Compared with the aged group, the long-lived group had more naive CD4+ T cells, fewer expanded clones and increased TCR diversity, suggesting age selection. Estimates of total diversity based on one million sequenced T cells were regarded as lower bounds and as underestimates. A strong correlation was found between observed TCR beta diversity and the percentage of naive T cells measured by flow cytometry.

The roughly 39 donors, aged about 6 to 100 years, were systemically healthy Caucasian individuals from Russia. Each donor gave about 9.7 milliliters of peripheral blood, drawn into EDTA-treated Vacutainer tubes. Ficoll-Paque density-gradient centrifugation was used to isolate PBMCs, with at least 6.5 million obtained per sample. Total RNA, at least 6 micrograms per sample, was extracted from PBMCs with Trizol reagent. Naive CD45RAhigh/CD27high T cell percentages were measured by flow cytometry on a PBMC aliquot from every donor. Looking up the germline V gene yields CDR1 MNHNS and CDR2 SASEGT. Its CDR3 holds 15 amino acids, cysteine through phenylalanine. Only the CDR3 DNA is retained, 45 bases long and in frame from the first base.

The chain employs TRBV6-1 and TRBJ2-7; no D gene call is confident. Judging by the DNA end, TRBJ2-5 fits better; the J call may be wrong. This clonotype originated in a man younger than 35 in good health. Sequenced material: blood. The nucleotide sequence reads TGTGCCAGCAGCGCTACCCTCGGCCACCAAGAGACCCAGTACTTC. This gives the protein CASSATLGHQETQYF.